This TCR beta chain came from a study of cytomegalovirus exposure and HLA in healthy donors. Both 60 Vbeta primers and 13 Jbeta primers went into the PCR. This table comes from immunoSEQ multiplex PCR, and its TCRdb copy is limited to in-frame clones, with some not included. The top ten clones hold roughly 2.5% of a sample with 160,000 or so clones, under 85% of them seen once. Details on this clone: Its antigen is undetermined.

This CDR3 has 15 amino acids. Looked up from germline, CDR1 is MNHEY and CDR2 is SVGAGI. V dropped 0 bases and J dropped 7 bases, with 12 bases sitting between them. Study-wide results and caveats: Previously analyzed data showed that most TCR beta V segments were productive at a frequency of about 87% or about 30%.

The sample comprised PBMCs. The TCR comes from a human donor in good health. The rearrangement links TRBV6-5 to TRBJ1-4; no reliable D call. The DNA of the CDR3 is TGTGCCAGCAGTTACTCGGAGGGAAGGTTTGAAAAACTGTTTTTT. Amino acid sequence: CASSYSEGRFEKLFF.